This T cell receptor (beta chain) comes out of a study of identical twins (dated by TCRdb to 2015 to 2016). A note on the overall study: To test whether fetal clonotypes persist, this study deep-sequenced TCR alpha and beta repertoires from monozygotic twins, from unrelated adults of various ages, and from cord blood. Replicate twin experiments were performed at different times using different library preparation protocols to rule out contamination. Results and caveats for the whole study, not just this receptor: Abundant cord blood beta clonotypes carried fewer insertions; young adult naive repertoires showed a weaker similar trend, while memory repertoires showed none. Invariant T cells such as MAIT and iNKT could partly confound zero-insertion analyses, although diverse VJ usage argued against such confounding for most clonotypes. A weaker excess of twin sharing was found in beta out-of-frame sequences because the signal-to-noise ratio was lowered by fewer shared sequences. In monozygotic twins, recombination models systematically underestimated out-of-frame TCR alpha sharing, but the models matched the sharing seen between unrelated individuals. Compared with coincidental sharing between unrelated individuals, an excess of low generation-probability sequences was observed among out-of-frame TCR alpha sequences shared between twins. Because the same donors could not be followed over many years, the conclusions depended on cross-sectional statistical analysis.

Library preparation used 5' RACE. The sequencer was an Illumina HiSeq 2000. A universal primer binding site was introduced by template switching, and a unique molecular identifier was present in the final cDNA, enabling accurate counting of TCR cDNA molecules. First-strand cDNA for TCR alpha and beta chains was synthesized from specific primers in the conserved constant-segment region. To control for contamination, each cDNA library was double barcoded with a SMART-Mk sample barcode plus Illumina barcodes. Two successive PCR steps introduced TruSeq adapter sequences along with Illumina sample barcodes. The Illumina HiSeq platform was used with custom primers to sequence TCR alpha and beta cDNA libraries. In the authors' own workflow: Unique molecular identifiers were extracted from raw reads with MiGEC, and CDR3 positions were determined with MiXCR. Recombination models were inferred per individual with the repgenHMM and IGoR tools using an EM algorithm. The tcR package in R was used for shared clonotype analysis, with sharing normalized by the product of cloneset sizes. Out-of-frame nonproductive sequences were analyzed to study raw recombination free of thymic and clonal selection effects. TCRdb redid the processing of the public reads, applying fastp at Q25 and MiXCR, and retained in-frame beta chains. Here each entry gathers all rows of one CDR3 protein and keeps the most common genes and DNA. The V and J calls were determined by TCRdb, not by the authors. Counted in this sample were roughly 240,000 distinct CDR3 sequences; around 7.6% of them appeared once. The biggest ten clones account for about 5.6% of the sample.

Concerning this clonotype: The specificity of this receptor is unknown. Per-base qualities were not stored, and no clone one base away is much larger.

Every donor in the study was a healthy Caucasian. Three pairs of female monozygotic twins, all aged about 18 to 30 years, were included in the twin cohort. Positive isolation kits from Invitrogen were used to isolate CD4+ and CD8+ T cell populations. The germline V end is reduced by 2 bases and the J end by 0 bases; junction bases left unmatched: 7. The germline V gene sets CDR1 to MGHRA and CDR2 to YSYEKL. The CDR3 starts with the cysteine, ends with the phenylalanine, and has 18 residues. CDR3 DNA is the only sequence kept; it has 54 bases, read in frame from the first base. This same sample was also part of a study on yellow fever vaccine responses in identical twins. Reported in the second study: The T cell response to vaccination in identical twins was reported by the authors to appear partly convergent and partly personalized. Focusing on identical twins, the study followed the T cell clones that responded to the vaccine, and did so with precision.

The sequence joins TRBV4-1 to TRBJ2-2, with 9 middle bases fitting TRBD1. Input material: CD8+ T cells sorted from blood. The source of this sequence is a woman between 18 and 30 years old in good health. The DNA reads TGCGCCAGCAGCCAAAGCCCAACAGGGGGCCCGAACACCGGGGAGCTGTTTTTT. This is translated as CASSQSPTGGPNTGELFF.